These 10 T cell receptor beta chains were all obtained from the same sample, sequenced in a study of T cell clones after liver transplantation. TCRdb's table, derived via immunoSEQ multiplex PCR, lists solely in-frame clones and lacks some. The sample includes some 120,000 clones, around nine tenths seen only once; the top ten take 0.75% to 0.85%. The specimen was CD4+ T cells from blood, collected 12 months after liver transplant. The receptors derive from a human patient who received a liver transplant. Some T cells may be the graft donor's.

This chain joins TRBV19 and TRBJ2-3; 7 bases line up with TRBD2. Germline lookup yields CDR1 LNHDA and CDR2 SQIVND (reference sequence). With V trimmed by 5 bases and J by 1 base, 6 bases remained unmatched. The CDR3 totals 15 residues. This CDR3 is CASSHGAGGTDTQYF. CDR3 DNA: TGTGCCAGTAGTCATGGGGCGGGAGGCACAGATACGCAGTATTTT.

The CDR3 DNA is TGTGCCAGGGACTACAATGAGCAGTTCTTC. This gives the protein CARDYNEQFF. V and J are TRBV19 and TRBJ2-1; no clear D gene. The CDR3 runs 10 residues. V lost 9 bases and J 3 bases, leaving 3 bases between the germline ends. CDR1 is LNHDA and CDR2 is SQIVND in the germline V gene (reference sequence).

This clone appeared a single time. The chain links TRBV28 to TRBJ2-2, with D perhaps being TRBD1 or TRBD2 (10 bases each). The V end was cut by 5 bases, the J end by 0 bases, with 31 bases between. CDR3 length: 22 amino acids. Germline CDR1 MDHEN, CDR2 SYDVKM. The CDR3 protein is CASSTLLWDRGLARTNTGELFF. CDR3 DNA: TGTGCCAGCAGTACCCTCCTCTGGGACAGGGGACTAGCGAGAACGAACACCGGGGAGCTGTTTTTT.

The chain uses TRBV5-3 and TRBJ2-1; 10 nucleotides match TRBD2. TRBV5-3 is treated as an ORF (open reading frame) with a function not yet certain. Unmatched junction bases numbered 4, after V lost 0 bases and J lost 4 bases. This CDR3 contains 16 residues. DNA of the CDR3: TGTGCCAGAAGCTTGGTCGGGACTAGCGTATACAATGAGCAGTTCTTC. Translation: CARSLVGTSVYNEQFF.

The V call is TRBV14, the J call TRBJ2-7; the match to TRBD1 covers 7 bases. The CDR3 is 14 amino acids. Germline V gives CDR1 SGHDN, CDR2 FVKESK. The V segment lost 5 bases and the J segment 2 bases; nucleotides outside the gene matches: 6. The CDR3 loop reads CASSEKDRAYEQYF. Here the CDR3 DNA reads TGTGCCAGCAGCGAAAAAGACAGGGCCTACGAGCAGTACTTC. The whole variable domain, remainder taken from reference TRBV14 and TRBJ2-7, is EAGVTQFPSHSVIEKGQTVTLRCDPISGHDNLYWYRRVMGKEIKFLLHFVKESKQDESGMPNNRFLAERTGGTYSTLKVQPAELEDSGVYFCASSEKDRAYEQYFGPGTRLTVT.

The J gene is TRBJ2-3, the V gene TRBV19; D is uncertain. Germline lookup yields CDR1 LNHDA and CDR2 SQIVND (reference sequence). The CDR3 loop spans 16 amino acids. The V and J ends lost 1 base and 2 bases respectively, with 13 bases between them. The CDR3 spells CASSIGLWLDTDTQYF. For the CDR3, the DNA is TGTGCCAGTAGTATAGGGCTCTGGCTCGACACAGATACGCAGTATTTT.

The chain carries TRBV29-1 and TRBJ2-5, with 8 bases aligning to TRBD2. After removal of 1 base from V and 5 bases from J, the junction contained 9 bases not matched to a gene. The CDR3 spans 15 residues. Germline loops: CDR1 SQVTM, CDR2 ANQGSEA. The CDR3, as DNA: TGCAGCGTTGAAGCCCGGAGTAGCGGGATGGAGACCCAGTACTTC. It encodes CSVEARSSGMETQYF. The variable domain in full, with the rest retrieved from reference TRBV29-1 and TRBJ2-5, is SAVISQKPSRDICQRGTSLTIQCQVDSQVTMMFWYRQQPGQSLTLIATANQGSEATYESGFVIDKFPISRPNLTFSTLTVSNMSPEDSSIYLCSVEARSSGMETQYFGPGTRLLVL.

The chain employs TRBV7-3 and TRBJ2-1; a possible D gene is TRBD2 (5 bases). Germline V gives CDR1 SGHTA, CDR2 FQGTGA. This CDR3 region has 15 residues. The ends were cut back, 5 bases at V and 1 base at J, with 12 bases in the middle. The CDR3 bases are TGTGCCAGCAGCCCCCATTGGGAGTCCTACAATGAGCAGTTCTTC. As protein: CASSPHWESYNEQFF.

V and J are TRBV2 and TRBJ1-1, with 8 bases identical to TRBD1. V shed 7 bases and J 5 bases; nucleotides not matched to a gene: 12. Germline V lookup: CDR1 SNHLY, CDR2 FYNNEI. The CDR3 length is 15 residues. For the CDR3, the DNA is TGTGCCAGCATATCCGGAGACAGGGGAGGAACTGAAGCTTTCTTT. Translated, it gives CASISGDRGGTEAFF.

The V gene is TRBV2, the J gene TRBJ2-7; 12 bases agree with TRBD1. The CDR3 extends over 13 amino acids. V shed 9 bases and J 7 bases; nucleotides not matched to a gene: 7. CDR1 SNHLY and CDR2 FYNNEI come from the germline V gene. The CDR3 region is CASTGQGAWEQYF. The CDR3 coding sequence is TGTGCCAGTACGGGACAGGGGGCGTGGGAGCAGTACTTC.